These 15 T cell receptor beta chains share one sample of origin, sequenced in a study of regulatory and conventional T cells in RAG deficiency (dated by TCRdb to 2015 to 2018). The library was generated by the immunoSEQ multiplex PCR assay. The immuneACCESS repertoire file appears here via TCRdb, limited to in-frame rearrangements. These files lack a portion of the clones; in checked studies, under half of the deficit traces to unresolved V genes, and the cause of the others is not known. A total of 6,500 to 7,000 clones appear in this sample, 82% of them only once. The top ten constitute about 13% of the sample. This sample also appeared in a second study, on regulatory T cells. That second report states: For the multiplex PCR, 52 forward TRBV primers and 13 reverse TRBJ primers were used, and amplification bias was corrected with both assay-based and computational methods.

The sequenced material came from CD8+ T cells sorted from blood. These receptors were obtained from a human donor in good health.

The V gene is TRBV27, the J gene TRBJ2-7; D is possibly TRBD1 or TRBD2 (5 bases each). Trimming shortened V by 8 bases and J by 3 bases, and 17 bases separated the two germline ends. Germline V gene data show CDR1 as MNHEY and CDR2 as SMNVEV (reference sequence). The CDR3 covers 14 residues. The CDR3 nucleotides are TGTGCCAGCGGTGAGGCAGGGAGAAGCTACGAGCAGTACTTC. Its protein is CASGEAGRSYEQYF.

The chain's CDR3 is CAISESGGGAANEQFF. DNA for the CDR3: TGTGCCATCAGTGAGTCTGGCGGGGGGGCCGCTAATGAGCAGTTCTTC. V usage is TRBV10-3 and J usage is TRBJ2-1, with 9 bases that match TRBD2. Germline-derived CDR1 and CDR2 are ENHRY and SYGVKD. Unmatched junction bases numbered 7, after V lost 0 bases and J lost 7 bases. The CDR3 is 16 residues long.

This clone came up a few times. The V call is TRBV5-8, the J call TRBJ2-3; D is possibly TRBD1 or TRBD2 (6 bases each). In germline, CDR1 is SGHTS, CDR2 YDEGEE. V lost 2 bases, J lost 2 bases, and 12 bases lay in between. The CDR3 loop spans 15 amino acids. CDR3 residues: CASSFSGAVTDTQYF. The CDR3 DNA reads TGTGCCAGCAGCTTTTCGGGGGCCGTCACAGATACGCAGTATTTT.

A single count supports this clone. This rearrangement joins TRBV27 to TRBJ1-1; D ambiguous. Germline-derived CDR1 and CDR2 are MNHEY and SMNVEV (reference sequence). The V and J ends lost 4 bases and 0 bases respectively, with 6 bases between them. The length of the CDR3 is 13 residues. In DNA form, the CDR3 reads TGTGCCAGCAGTTGGTCACTGAACACTGAAGCTTTCTTT. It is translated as CASSWSLNTEAFF.

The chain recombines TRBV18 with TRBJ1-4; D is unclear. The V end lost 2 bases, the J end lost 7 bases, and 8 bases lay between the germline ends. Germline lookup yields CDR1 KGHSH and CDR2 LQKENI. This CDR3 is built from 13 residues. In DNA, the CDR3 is TGTGCCAGCTCACCAGGGTCAGGTGAAAAACTGTTTTTT. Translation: CASSPGSGEKLFF. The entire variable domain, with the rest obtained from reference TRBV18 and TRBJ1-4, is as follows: NAGVMQNPRHLVRRRGQEARLRCSPMKGHSHVYWYRQLPEEGLKFMVYLQKENIIDESGMPKERFSAEFPKEGPSILRIQQVVRGDSAAYFCASSPGSGEKLFFGSGTQLSVL.

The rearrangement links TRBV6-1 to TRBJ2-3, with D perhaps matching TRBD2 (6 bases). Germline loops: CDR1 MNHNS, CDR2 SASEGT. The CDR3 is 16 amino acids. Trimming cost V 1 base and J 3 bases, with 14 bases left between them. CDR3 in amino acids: CASSEGSGGSTDTQYF. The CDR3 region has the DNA TGTGCCAGCAGTGAAGGTAGCGGTGGGTCGACAGATACGCAGTATTTT.

This CDR3 is CASSAARDGNSPLHF. In nucleotides, the CDR3 is TGTGCCAGCAGCGCAGCGCGGGACGGTAATTCACCCCTCCACTTT. V and J are TRBV9 and TRBJ1-6; weak D call: TRBD1 (5 bases). Trimming took off 3 bases at V and 6 bases at J, with 13 bases between the two ends. This CDR3 has 15 residues. Germline-derived CDR1 and CDR2 are SGDLS and YYNGEE.

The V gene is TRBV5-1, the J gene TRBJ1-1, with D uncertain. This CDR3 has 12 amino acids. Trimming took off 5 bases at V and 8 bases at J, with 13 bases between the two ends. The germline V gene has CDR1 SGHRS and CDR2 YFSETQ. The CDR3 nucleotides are TGCGCCAGCAGACCCACCCGGCCCGAAGCTTTCTTT. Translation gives CASRPTRPEAFF.

CDR3 DNA sequence: TGTGCCAGTAGTGCCCTACTGATCGGGACAATAGGAGGGAACTATGGCTACACCTTC. It is translated as CASSALLIGTIGGNYGYTF. The chain uses TRBV19 and TRBJ1-2; perhaps TRBD1 as D (6 bases). The V end was cut by 5 bases, the J end by 2 bases, with 27 bases between. The CDR3 is made up of 19 amino acids. CDR1 LNHDA and CDR2 SQIVND come from the germline V gene (reference sequence).

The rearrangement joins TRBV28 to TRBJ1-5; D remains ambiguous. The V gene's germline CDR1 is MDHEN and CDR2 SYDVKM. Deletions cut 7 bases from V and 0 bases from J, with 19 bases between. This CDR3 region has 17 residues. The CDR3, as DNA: TGTGCCAGCACCTTATTTATAGACTCCTATAGCAATCAGCCCCAGCATTTT. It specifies CASTLFIDSYSNQPQHF.

In DNA form, the CDR3 reads TGTGCCAGCAGCTCCGGGGGGGGCCAAGAGACCCAGTACTTC. Translated, it gives CASSSGGGQETQYF. The V gene is TRBV11-3, the J gene TRBJ2-5; 8 bases map to TRBD2. The CDR3 totals 14 residues. Germline-derived CDR1 and CDR2 are SGHNT and YENEEA. J lost 1 base, V lost 4 bases, and 2 bases had no gene match. The whole variable domain, remainder taken from reference TRBV11-3 and TRBJ2-5, is EAGVVQSPRYKIIEKKQPVAFWCNPISGHNTLYWYLQNLGQGPELLIRYENEEAVDDSQLPKDRFSAERLKGVDSTLKIQPAELGDSAVYLCASSSGGGQETQYFGPGTRLLVL.

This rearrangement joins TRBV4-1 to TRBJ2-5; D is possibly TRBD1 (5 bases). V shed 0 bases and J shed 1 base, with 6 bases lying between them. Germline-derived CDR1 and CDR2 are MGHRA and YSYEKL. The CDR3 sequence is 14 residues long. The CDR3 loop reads CASSQEQAQETQYF. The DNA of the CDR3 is TGCGCCAGCAGCCAAGAACAGGCCCAAGAGACCCAGTACTTC.

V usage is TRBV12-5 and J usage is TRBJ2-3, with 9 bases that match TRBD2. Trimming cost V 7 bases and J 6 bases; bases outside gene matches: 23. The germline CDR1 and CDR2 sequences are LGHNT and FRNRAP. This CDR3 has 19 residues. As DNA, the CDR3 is TGTGCTAGTGAAAGAGATAAGTACCAGCGGGGGGCCCCTGGGGATACGCAGTATTTT. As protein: CASERDKYQRGAPGDTQYF.

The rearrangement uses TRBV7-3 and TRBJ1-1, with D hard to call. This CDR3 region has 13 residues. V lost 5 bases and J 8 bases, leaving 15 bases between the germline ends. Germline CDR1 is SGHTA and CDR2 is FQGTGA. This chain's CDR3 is CASSLYREPEAFF. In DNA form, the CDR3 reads TGTGCCAGCAGCCTTTACCGGGAGCCCGAAGCTTTCTTT. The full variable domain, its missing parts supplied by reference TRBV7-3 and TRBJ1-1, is GAGVSQTPSNKVTEKGKYVELRCDPISGHTALYWYRQSLGQGPEFLIYFQGTGAADDSGLPNDRFFAVRPEGSVSTLKIQRTERGDSAVYLCASSLYREPEAFFGQGTRLTVV.

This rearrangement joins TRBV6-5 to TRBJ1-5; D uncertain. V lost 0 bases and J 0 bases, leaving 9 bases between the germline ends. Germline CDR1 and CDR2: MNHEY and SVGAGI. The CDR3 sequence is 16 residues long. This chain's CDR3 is CASSYSVPDSNQPQHF. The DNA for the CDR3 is TGTGCCAGCAGTTACTCTGTGCCCGATAGCAATCAGCCCCAGCATTTT.